The entry that follows covers one T cell receptor (beta chain) sequence. V was shortened by 3 bases and J by 4 bases, with 16 bases between the two germline ends. The CDR3 runs to 15 residues. Germline lookup yields CDR1 MDHEN and CDR2 SYDVKM. The sample originates from a study of shared clonotypes between healthy human individuals. The repertoire was sequenced with immunoSEQ multiplex PCR; TCRdb's copy has only in-frame clones and lacks some. Altogether 2 million to 2.5 million clones are present, 95% being singletons, with the ten largest covering 0.1% to 0.15%. This sequence originates from a man in his late teens or twenties in good health. This chain joins TRBV28 and TRBJ2-7, with D possibly being TRBD1 or TRBD2 (5 bases each). What was sequenced was naive CD4+ T cells sorted from blood. As for subset: CD45RA+ positively selected. In DNA, the CDR3 is TGTGCCAGCAGTTTTGAGGGGTATCGAGTTTACGAGCAGTACTTC. This codes for CASSFEGYRVYEQYF.